This TCR beta chain comes out of a study of blood T cell repertoires in COVID-19. Study in general: COVID-19 samples, acute and convalescent, were from the United States, Italy and Spain. Sources were T cells, B-cell-depleted T cells, or PBMCs; the material itself was cDNA or gDNA.

Original processing notes: Estimates of nucleated cell counts were drawn from the amplification of reference gene primers. The method was immunoSEQ multiplex PCR; TCRdb's version includes in-frame clones alone and lacks a portion of them. That table is the source of V, J and clone size, and D and trimming were worked out from the DNA. Among 180,000 or so clones, 86% were seen once, and the ten largest hold less than 3.5%. With 3 bases clipped from V and 0 bases from J, the junction kept 1 base outside the gene matches. The CDR3 is made up of 14 amino acids. CDR1 is LNHDA, CDR2 SQIVND, per germline (reference sequence).

Sequencing was done on a sample of peripheral blood. The clonotype was recovered from a woman aged 25 to 39 with active or convalescent COVID-19. V gene TRBV19 combines with J gene TRBJ2-7; 8 nucleotides line up with TRBD2. The CDR3 region is CASSISGISYEQYF. CDR3 in DNA: TGTGCCAGTAGTATTAGCGGGATCTCCTACGAGCAGTACTTC.